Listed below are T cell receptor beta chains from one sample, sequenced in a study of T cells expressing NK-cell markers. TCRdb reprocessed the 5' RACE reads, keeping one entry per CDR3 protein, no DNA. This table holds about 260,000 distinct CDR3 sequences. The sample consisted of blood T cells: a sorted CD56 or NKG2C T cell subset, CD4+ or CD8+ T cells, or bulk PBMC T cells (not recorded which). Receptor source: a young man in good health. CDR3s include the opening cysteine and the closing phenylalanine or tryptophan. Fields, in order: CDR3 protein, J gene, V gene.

CDR3: CASSLAGRGQGEAFF; J: TRBJ1-1; V: TRBV7-2
CDR3: CSVRTANEKLFF; J: TRBJ1-4; V: TRBV29-1
CDR3: CASSQTRGEKLFF; J: TRBJ1-4; V: TRBV4-3
CDR3: CASGSGPNTEAFF; J: TRBJ1-1; V: TRBV12-5
CDR3: CASSPRSGLYDTGELFF; J: TRBJ2-2; V: TRBV18
CDR3: CASSERGLAGSNEQFF; J: TRBJ2-1; V: TRBV28
CDR3: CSVEAQGASDTQYF; J: TRBJ2-3; V: TRBV29-1
CDR3: CASSPGTANTEAFF; J: TRBJ1-1; V: TRBV18
CDR3: CASSQDKVTYNEQFF; J: TRBJ2-1; V: TRBV4-2
CDR3: CSAPYDLGFVYEQFF; J: TRBJ2-1; V: TRBV20-1
CDR3: CASSRSDGVEQYF; J: TRBJ2-7; V: TRBV4-3
CDR3: CASSLQGTGELFF; J: TRBJ2-2; V: TRBV7-9
CDR3: CASSPRKNLNTEAFF; J: TRBJ1-1; V: TRBV19
CDR3: CATQREGTDTQYF; J: TRBJ2-3; V: TRBV24-1
CDR3: CSGALRAENEQFF; J: TRBJ2-1; V: TRBV29-1
CDR3: CASSPNRRDRSYEQYF; J: TRBJ2-7; V: TRBV18
CDR3: CASSLDHGETDTQYF; J: TRBJ2-3; V: TRBV12-3/TRBV12-4
CDR3: CSARDPGSGYGYTF; J: TRBJ1-2; V: TRBV20-1
CDR3: CAISGGGANYGYTF; J: TRBJ1-2; V: TRBV10-3
CDR3: CATDRASTGELFF; J: TRBJ2-2; V: TRBV12-3/TRBV12-4
CDR3: CSARAGAGRAYEQYF; J: TRBJ2-7; V: TRBV20-1
CDR3: CASSLTNFNQPQHF; J: TRBJ1-5; V: TRBV7-2
CDR3: CASSLSSLAESYNEQFF; J: TRBJ2-1; V: TRBV7-6
CDR3: CASSLDTGLAYEQYF; J: TRBJ2-7; V: TRBV5-1